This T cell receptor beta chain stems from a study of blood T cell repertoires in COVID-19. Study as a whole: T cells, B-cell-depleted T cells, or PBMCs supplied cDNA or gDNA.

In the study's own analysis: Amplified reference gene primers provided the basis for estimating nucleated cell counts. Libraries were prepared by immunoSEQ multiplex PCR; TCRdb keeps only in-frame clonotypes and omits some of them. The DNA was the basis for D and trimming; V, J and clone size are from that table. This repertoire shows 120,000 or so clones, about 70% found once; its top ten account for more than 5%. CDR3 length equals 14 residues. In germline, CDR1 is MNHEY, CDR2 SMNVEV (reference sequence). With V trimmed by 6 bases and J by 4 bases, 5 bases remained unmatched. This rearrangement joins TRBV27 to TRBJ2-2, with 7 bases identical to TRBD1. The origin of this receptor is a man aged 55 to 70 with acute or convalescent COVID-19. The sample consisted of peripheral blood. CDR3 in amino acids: CASRRQGPTGELFF. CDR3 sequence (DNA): TGTGCCAGCAGGCGACAGGGCCCCACCGGGGAGCTGTTTTTT.